The T cell receptor beta chain under discussion was sequenced for a study of OX40 agonist ivuxolimab in advanced cancers. TCRdb's table, derived via immunoSEQ multiplex PCR, lists solely in-frame clones and lacks some. The profile shows more than 60,000 clones, about 80% of them singletons. This CDR3 has 14 amino acids. V dropped 7 bases and J dropped 0; count of bases not matched to a gene: 3. In germline, CDR1 is SNHLY, CDR2 FYNNEI. This chain connects TRBV2 to TRBJ1-1; 9 bases match TRBD1. This material consisted of CD4+ or CD8+ T cells sorted from blood, taken in a trial of the OX40 agonist ivuxolimab. The sequence came from an adult with an advanced solid tumor such as melanoma, head and neck, liver or kidney cancer. The CDR3 nucleotides are TGTGCCAGCACCCGGACAGGGGTGAACACTGAAGCTTTCTTT. Protein sequence: CASTRTGVNTEAFF.